This entry lists 9 T cell receptor beta chains sequenced from one sample in a study of control samples from healthy donors and cancer patients. Assay used: immunoSEQ multiplex PCR; TCRdb lists only in-frame clones, some missing. The sample carries some 96,000 clones, about 90% recorded once. The sequencing input was blood. Source of these receptors: a woman in her fifties or sixties in good health.

The chain recombines TRBV9 with TRBJ1-4; the D is unclear. Germline V gives CDR1 SGDLS, CDR2 YYNGEE. Deletions cut 0 bases from V and 13 bases from J, with 13 bases between. This CDR3 spans 13 amino acids. CDR3 nucleotides: TGTGCCAGCAGCGTAGCACCGTCATCAGGACTGTTTTTT. This gives the protein CASSVAPSSGLFF.

The chain couples TRBV5-4 to TRBJ1-5; weak D call: TRBD1 (5 bases). The V and J ends lost 3 bases and 0 bases respectively, with 13 bases between them. This CDR3 has 16 amino acids. Germline loops: CDR1 SGHNT, CDR2 YYREEE (reference sequence). In DNA form, the CDR3 reads TGTGCCAGCAGCTGGGGGGGTATCTATAGCAATCAGCCCCAGCATTTT. It encodes CASSWGGIYSNQPQHF.

This clone was seen a handful of times. The rearrangement links TRBV2 to TRBJ2-1; D call uncertain. The CDR3 consists of 15 residues. Germline V gene lookup returns CDR1 SNHLY and CDR2 FYNNEI. V gave up 6 bases and J gave up 0 bases, with 12 bases separating them. CDR3 in DNA: TGTGCCAGCAGCTTCGACGGAAGCTCCTACAATGAGCAGTTCTTC. Protein sequence: CASSFDGSSYNEQFF.

The gene calls are TRBV9 and TRBJ2-3; 7 bases are a match to TRBD2. CDR3 length equals 16 residues. From germline, CDR1 is SGDLS and CDR2 YYNGEE. V lost 3 bases and J lost 3; bases outside the gene matches: 10. The chain's CDR3 is CASSGPGGTGTDTQYF. DNA for the CDR3: TGTGCCAGCAGCGGGCCCGGGGGGACGGGGACAGATACGCAGTATTTT.

The genes are TRBV15 and TRBJ1-2, with TRBD1 matching 9 bases. This CDR3 has 15 amino acids. V was clipped by 3 bases and J by 6 bases; unmatched bases: 8. The germline V gene has CDR1 LNHNV and CDR2 YYDKDF (reference sequence). CDR3 sequence (DNA): TGTGCCACCAGCAGTCACACACAGGGGGCGGATGGCTACACCTTC. This encodes CATSSHTQGADGYTF.

This clone was recorded only once. The genes are TRBV3-1 (or the pseudogene TRBV3-2) and TRBJ1-2; TRBD1 matches 7 bases. V dropped 4 bases and J dropped 5; count of bases not matched to a gene: 7. The germline CDR1 and CDR2 sequences are LGHDT and YNNKEL (reference sequence). The CDR3 is 14 amino acids. CDR3 protein: CASSRSGGQYGYTF. In DNA form, the CDR3 reads TGTGCCAGCAGCCGTTCAGGGGGACAATATGGCTACACCTTC.

This chain uses TRBV3-1 (or the pseudogene TRBV3-2) with TRBJ2-5; 7 nucleotides match TRBD2. The CDR3 runs to 14 residues. The germline V gene encodes CDR1 LGHDT and CDR2 YNNKEL (reference sequence). The V gene end was trimmed by 6 bases and the J gene end by 5 bases; junction bases not matched to a gene: 9. The CDR3 DNA follows: TGTGCCAGCAGTATACCGGGGCGGGGGGAGACCCAGTACTTC. This translates into CASSIPGRGETQYF.

The chain combines TRBV7-9 with TRBJ2-1; D is tentatively TRBD1 or TRBD2 (6 bases each). The CDR3 is 10 amino acids. Trimming shortened V by 11 bases and J by 9 bases, and 11 bases separated the two germline ends. Germline-derived CDR1 and CDR2 are SEHNR and FQNEAQ (reference sequence). The CDR3 reads CAYGGPEQFF. The CDR3 nucleotides read TGTGCCTATGGGGGGCCTGAGCAGTTCTTC.

V usage is TRBV5-6 and J usage is TRBJ1-1; D is unresolved. This CDR3 region has 12 residues. The V and J ends lost 2 bases and 8 bases respectively, with 10 bases between them. CDR1 and CDR2 (germline): SGHDT, YYEEEE. The CDR3 sequence: CASSFDQNEAFF. Here the CDR3 DNA reads TGTGCCAGCAGCTTCGACCAAAACGAAGCTTTCTTT.